The clone carrying this TCR beta chain turned up a few times. The target antigen is unknown. A J-beta primer mix and a sample-barcoded 5' primer were used in a second PCR of about 7 to 12 cycles. TCRdb called the 5' RACE reads again in MiXCR, with one record for every CDR3 protein. The table shows more than 650,000 distinct CDR3 sequences, with about 55% occurring only once. The CDR3 sequence is 13 residues long. V lost 5 bases to trimming and J lost 9 bases; unmatched junction nucleotides: 7. The sample comes from a study of blood T cells in healthy people across ages. General study results and limits: Total diversity from one million sequenced T cells was likely underestimated. With age, beta diversity per million T cells declined roughly linearly, significantly by 40. Higher diversity, along with more naive CD4+ cells, distinguished long-lived donors from aged donors.

The rearrangement joins TRBV12-3 or TRBV12-4 to TRBJ1-1; 9 bases line up with TRBD1. The receptor comes from a man at least 80 years old in good health. Sequencing input: blood. The CDR3 DNA reads as TGTGCCAGCAGTCCGATTGGACAGGGGAAAGCTTTCTTT. It encodes CASSPIGQGKAFF.